A single sample gave rise to the 18 T cell receptor beta chains below, sequenced in a study of blood T cell repertoires in COVID-19. Here immunoSEQ multiplex PCR was the method, and the copy in TCRdb shows in-frame clones only, minus some. The sample has some 170,000 clones; about 80% are singletons. Sequencing was performed on peripheral blood. These receptors originate from a woman in her 70s with acute or convalescent COVID-19.

This clone was seen only a few times. V and J are TRBV24-1 and TRBJ1-5; D is unclear. The V and J ends lost 2 bases and 1 base respectively, with 11 bases between them. Per germline, CDR1 KGHDR and CDR2 SFDVKD. This CDR3 has 16 amino acids. CDR3 nucleotides: TGTGCCACCAGTGATTCGGGTGGAGCCAGCAATCAGCCCCAGCATTTT. Translation: CATSDSGGASNQPQHF.

The CDR3 here is CASSLEGVRETQYF. For the CDR3, the DNA is TGTGCCAGCAGCTTGGAAGGAGTAAGGGAGACCCAGTACTTC. The J gene is TRBJ2-5, the V gene TRBV5-6, with D unresolved. The CDR3 extends over 14 amino acids. V dropped 0 bases and J dropped 5 bases, with 11 bases sitting between them. CDR1 SGHDT and CDR2 YYEEEE come from the germline V gene.

This clone was counted a few times. This chain joins TRBV19 and TRBJ1-5; the D gene is possibly TRBD1 (5 bases). The CDR3 runs 14 residues. Trimming removed 9 bases from V and 0 bases from J, with 12 bases in between. Germline loops: CDR1 LNHDA, CDR2 SQIVND (reference sequence). CDR3 protein: CASDTRDSNQPQHF. CDR3 DNA: TGTGCCAGCGATACCAGGGATAGCAATCAGCCCCAGCATTTT.

This chain links TRBV3-1 (or the pseudogene TRBV3-2) with TRBJ1-2; D uncertain. CDR3 length equals 15 residues. CDR1 is LGHDT, CDR2 YNNKEL, per germline (reference sequence). Trimming removed 4 bases from V and 1 base from J, with 13 bases in between. CDR3 nucleotide sequence: TGTGCCAGCAGCCCCCGAGGACGGGATAACTATGGCTACACCTTC. Translation gives CASSPRGRDNYGYTF.

This clone came up once. The genes are TRBV5-1 and TRBJ2-5; D is unclear. The CDR3 is 14 residues long. The germline V gene has CDR1 SGHRS and CDR2 YFSETQ. The germline V and J ends were trimmed by 2 bases and 2 bases, with 10 bases remaining between them. CDR3 nucleotides: TGCGCCAGCAGCTTCTCAGTTTCGCAAGAGACCCAGTACTTC. Its protein is CASSFSVSQETQYF.

The chain combines TRBV6-5 with TRBJ1-1, with D unclear. In germline, CDR1 is MNHEY, CDR2 SVGAGI. The germline V and J ends were trimmed by 6 bases and 2 bases, with 16 bases remaining between them. This CDR3 spans 15 amino acids. The CDR3 loop is CASSLGDTVNTEAFF. The CDR3 DNA reads as TGTGCCAGCAGCCTCGGCGACACAGTAAACACTGAAGCTTTCTTT.

This sequence joins TRBV21-1 and TRBJ2-1; TRBD2, the D gene given by the table, was not confirmed from the DNA. TRBV21-1 counts as a pseudogene. The CDR3 has 17 residues. The CDR3 DNA is TGTGCCAGCAGCAAAGCGCGACGTTGGAGCTCCTACAATGAGCAGTTCTTC. Its protein is CASSKARRWSSYNEQFF.

V usage is TRBV21-1 and J usage is TRBJ2-2; the DNA was not used to check the table's D call, TRBD2. TRBV21-1 is a recognized pseudogene. The CDR3 is made up of 19 amino acids. CDR3 DNA sequence: TGTGCCAGCAACTCCCCCGGGACTAGCGGGAGGGCCAACACCGGGGAGCTGTTTTTT. This codes for CASNSPGTSGRANTGELFF.

The V and J genes are TRBV28 and TRBJ1-4; 9 bases fit TRBD1. V trimming: 7 bases; J trimming: 4 bases; junction bases outside the gene matches: 7. The V gene's germline CDR1 is MDHEN and CDR2 SYDVKM. This CDR3 has 15 amino acids. The CDR3 reads CASTYGTGFNEKLFF. The CDR3 DNA reads TGTGCCAGCACTTACGGGACAGGGTTTAATGAAAAACTGTTTTTT.

This clone was seen a single time. The chain links TRBV28 to TRBJ2-5; 14 nucleotides line up with TRBD2. Germline V gene sequence: CDR1 MDHEN, CDR2 SYDVKM. With 6 bases clipped from V and 7 bases from J, the junction kept 7 bases outside the gene matches. The CDR3 length is 15 residues. CDR3 in DNA: TGTGCCAGCAGGCGCGGGACTAGCGGGAGTGGGACCCAGTACTTC. Residues: CASRRGTSGSGTQYF.

CDR3 protein: CASSTGFSEAFF. The CDR3 nucleotides are TGTGCCAGCAGTACGGGGTTTTCTGAAGCTTTCTTT. V and J are TRBV6-6 and TRBJ1-1, with D uncertain. Germline V gene lookup returns CDR1 MNHNY and CDR2 SVGAGI (reference sequence). The CDR3 runs 12 residues. V was clipped by 5 bases and J by 6 bases, with 10 bases between them.

The chain employs TRBV5-4 and TRBJ1-1, with D perhaps TRBD1 (5 bases). From germline, CDR1 is SGHNT and CDR2 YYREEE (reference sequence). The CDR3 consists of 14 residues. Trimming left V 4 bases short and J 6 bases short, with 16 bases between. Written as DNA, the CDR3 is TGTGCCAGCAGCCCGTCTGGGGGGAAACCTGAAGCTTTCTTT. Translation gives CASSPSGGKPEAFF.

The J gene is TRBJ1-2, the V gene TRBV19; D might be TRBD1 (6 bases). The CDR3 sequence is 17 residues long. Germline values: CDR1 LNHDA, CDR2 SQIVND (reference sequence). With 1 base removed from V and 0 bases from J, the gap between germline ends came to 15 bases. CDR3 nucleotide sequence: TGTGCCAGTAGTATAGGCTTGGGGGCTCCGGCTAACTATGGCTACACCTTC. Protein sequence: CASSIGLGAPANYGYTF.

The chain is built from TRBV24-1 and TRBJ2-3; possibly TRBD2 for D (6 bases). The CDR3 is 13 amino acids. Germline values: CDR1 KGHDR, CDR2 SFDVKD. V shed 7 bases and J shed 2 bases, with 9 bases lying between them. CDR3 residues: CATRGGFTDTQYF. As DNA, the CDR3 is TGTGCCACCAGGGGGGGTTTCACAGATACGCAGTATTTT.

The V and J genes are TRBV5-1 and TRBJ2-7, with 10 nucleotides matching TRBD2. V was clipped by 4 bases and J by 0 bases; unmatched bases: 7. Germline CDR1 SGHRS, CDR2 YFSETQ. CDR3 size: 16 residues. This chain's CDR3 is CASSAGTSESSYEQYF. As DNA, the CDR3 is TGCGCCAGCAGCGCGGGGACTAGCGAGAGCTCCTACGAGCAGTACTTC.

The rearrangement joins TRBV3-1 (or the pseudogene TRBV3-2) to TRBJ2-3, with 9 bases fitting TRBD1. In germline, CDR1 is LGHDT, CDR2 YNNKEL (reference sequence). V gave up 5 bases and J gave up 4 bases; unmatched junction bases: 7. This CDR3 is 15 amino acids long. The CDR3 is CASSWGQGGADTQYF. CDR3 DNA sequence: TGTGCCAGCAGCTGGGGACAGGGCGGTGCAGATACGCAGTATTTT.

The chain carries TRBV9 and TRBJ1-4; the D gene is possibly TRBD1 (5 bases). Germline loops: CDR1 SGDLS, CDR2 YYNGEE. Trimming left V 0 bases short and J 4 bases short, with 10 bases between. The CDR3 has 15 amino acids. CDR3 DNA: TGTGCCAGCAGCGTAGGCGACAGTAATAATGAAAAACTGTTTTTT. Its protein is CASSVGDSNNEKLFF.

This chain links TRBV5-8 with TRBJ2-2; 10 bases are a match to TRBD1. CDR1 is SGHTS, CDR2 YDEGEE, per germline. CDR3 size: 15 residues. Losses at the gene ends were 4 bases for V and 5 bases for J; bases not matched to a gene: 5. CDR3 DNA: TGTGCCAGCAGCCCGTGGACAGGGGGGACCGGGGAGCTGTTTTTT. Translating it yields CASSPWTGGTGELFF. Complete variable domain (other parts from reference TRBV5-8 and TRBJ2-2): EAGVTQSPTHLIKTRGQQATLRCSPISGHTSVYWYQQALGLGLQFLLWYDEGEERNRGNFPPRFSGRQFPNYSSELNVNALELEDSALYLCASSPWTGGTGELFFGEGSRLTVL.